There are many counts of the clone carrying this T cell receptor (beta chain). Its antigen is as yet unknown. Each CDR3 protein is one row after TCRdb ran MiXCR on the multiplex PCR reads. The table has some 120,000 distinct CDR3 sequences, 15% to 20% seen once. Breast cancer patients provided tissue from their axillary draining lymph nodes. The CDR3 runs to 15 residues. The V end was cut by 2 bases, the J end by 0 bases, with 9 bases between. Germline lookup yields CDR1 SGHRS and CDR2 YFSETQ. The data stem from a study of breast tumors, draining lymph nodes, adjacent tissues. Study-level points and caveats: Compared with lymph nodes, tumors were less diverse; compared with nontumor tissue, more.

The rearrangement uses TRBV5-1 and TRBJ2-1; D gene ambiguous. Sequencing was performed on axillary lymph node tissue. The source is a female donor with breast cancer. Some clones in this sample may be carry-over from other donors' samples. CDR3 sequence reads: CASSLVLHSYNEQFF. The CDR3 DNA sequence: TGCGCCAGCAGCTTAGTCTTGCACTCCTACAATGAGCAGTTCTTC.